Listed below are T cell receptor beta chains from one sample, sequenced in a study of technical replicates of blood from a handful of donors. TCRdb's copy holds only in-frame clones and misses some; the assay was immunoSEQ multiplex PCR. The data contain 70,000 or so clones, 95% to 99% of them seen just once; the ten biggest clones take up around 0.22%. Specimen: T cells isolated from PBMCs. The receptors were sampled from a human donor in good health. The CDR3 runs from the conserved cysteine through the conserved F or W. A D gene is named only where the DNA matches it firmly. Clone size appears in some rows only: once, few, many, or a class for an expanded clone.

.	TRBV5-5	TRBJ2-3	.	CASSSYTDTQYF	TGTGCCAGCAGCTCCTACACAGATACGCAGTATTTT
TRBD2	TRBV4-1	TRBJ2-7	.	CASSQRTSGRGSYEQYF	TGCGCCAGCAGCCAAAGGACTAGCGGGAGAGGATCCTACGAGCAGTACTTC
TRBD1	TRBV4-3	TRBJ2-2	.	CASSQTTGATGELFF	TGCGCCAGCAGCCAAACGACAGGGGCCACCGGGGAGCTGTTTTTT
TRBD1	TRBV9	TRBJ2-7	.	CASSSSRTGPYEQYF	TGTGCCAGCAGCTCCTCCCGGACAGGGCCCTACGAGCAGTACTTC
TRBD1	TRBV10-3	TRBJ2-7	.	CAISGRDRGTYEQYF	TGTGCCATCAGTGGCCGGGACAGGGGAACCTACGAGCAGTACTTC
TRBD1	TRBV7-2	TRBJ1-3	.	CASSSRDRGLENTIYF	TGTGCCAGCAGCTCACGGGACAGGGGGCTTGAAAACACCATATATTTT
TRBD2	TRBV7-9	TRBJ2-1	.	CASSPTSGHNEQFF	TGTGCCAGCAGCCCTACTAGCGGGCACAATGAGCAGTTCTTC
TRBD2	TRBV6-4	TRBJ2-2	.	CASSDSREGWTGELFF	TGTGCCAGCAGTGACAGCCGGGAGGGGTGGACCGGGGAGCTGTTTTTT
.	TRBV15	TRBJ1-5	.	CATSRSGLGNQPQHF	TGTGCCACCAGCAGATCAGGGCTTGGCAATCAGCCCCAGCATTTT
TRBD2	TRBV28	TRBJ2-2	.	CASSPPSGRAAGELFF	TGTGCCAGCAGTCCCCCTAGCGGGAGGGCCGCCGGGGAGCTGTTTTTT
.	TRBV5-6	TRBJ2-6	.	CASRSGSGANVLTF	TGTGCCAGCAGGTCGGGCTCTGGGGCCAACGTCCTGACTTTC
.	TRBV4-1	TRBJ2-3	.	CASSHPESGTSTDTQYF	TGCGCCAGCAGCCACCCAGAGAGCGGCACTAGCACAGATACGCAGTATTTT
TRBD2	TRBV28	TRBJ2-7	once	CASRTRSYEQYF	TGTGCCAGTCGGACTAGGTCCTACGAGCAGTACTTC
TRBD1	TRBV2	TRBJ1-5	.	CASSGIRDSHQPQHF	TGTGCCAGCAGTGGCATTCGGGACAGCCATCAGCCCCAGCATTTT
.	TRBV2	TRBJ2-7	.	CASMTGFTNEQYF	TGTGCCAGCATGACGGGGTTTACGAACGAGCAGTACTTC
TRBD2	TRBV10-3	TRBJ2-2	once	CAISSSGRLGGELFF	TGTGCCATCAGTTCTAGCGGGAGGCTGGGCGGGGAGCTGTTTTTT
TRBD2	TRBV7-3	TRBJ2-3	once	CASSLTGGITDTQYF	TGTGCCAGCAGCTTAACGGGAGGGATAACAGATACGCAGTATTTT
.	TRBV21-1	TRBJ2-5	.	CASSKALRDRGRPKETQYF	TGTGCCAGCAGCAAAGCCCTCCGGGACAGGGGCCGTCCCAAAGAGACCCAGTACTTC
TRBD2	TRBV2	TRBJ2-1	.	CASNELAGFRLDEQFF	TGTGCCAGCAACGAACTAGCGGGGTTTCGTCTCGATGAGCAGTTCTTC
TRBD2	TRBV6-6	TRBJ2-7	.	CASSHLAGGPYEQYF	TGTGCCAGCAGCCACCTAGCGGGAGGGCCCTACGAGCAGTACTTC
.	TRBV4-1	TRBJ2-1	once	CASSQLNAQDSYYNEQFF	TGCGCCAGCAGCCAACTAAACGCTCAGGACTCCTACTACAATGAGCAGTTCTTC
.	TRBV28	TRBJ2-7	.	CASRRTGTYEQYF	TGTGCCAGCAGACGGACTGGAACCTACGAGCAGTACTTC
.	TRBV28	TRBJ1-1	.	CASTLSAGMNTEAFF	TGTGCCAGCACCCTTTCGGCAGGCATGAACACTGAAGCTTTCTTT
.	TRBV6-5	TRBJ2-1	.	CASSYSMADYNEQFF	TGTGCCAGCAGTTACTCGATGGCGGATTACAATGAGCAGTTCTTC
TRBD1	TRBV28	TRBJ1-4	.	CASSQLTGGLGKLFF	TGTGCCAGCAGCCAATTGACAGGGGGACTCGGAAAACTGTTTTTT
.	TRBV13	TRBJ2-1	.	CASSLTTYEQFF	TGTGCCAGCAGCTTAACTACCTATGAGCAGTTCTTC
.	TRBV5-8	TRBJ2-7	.	CASSPDIVPYEQYF	TGTGCCAGCAGCCCGGACATCGTACCCTACGAGCAGTACTTC
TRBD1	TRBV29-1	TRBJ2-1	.	CSEQPGQGAYEQFF	TGCAGCGAGCAGCCGGGACAGGGGGCTTATGAGCAGTTCTTC
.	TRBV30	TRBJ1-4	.	CAWSGVEGEKLFF	TGTGCCTGGAGTGGGGTTGAGGGTGAAAAACTGTTTTTT
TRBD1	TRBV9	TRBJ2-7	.	CASSGPGQGTYEQYF	TGTGCCAGCAGCGGTCCGGGACAGGGAACATACGAGCAGTACTTC
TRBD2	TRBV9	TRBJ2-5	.	CASSVGSGRSQETQYF	TGTGCCAGCAGCGTAGGTAGCGGGAGGTCCCAAGAGACCCAGTACTTC
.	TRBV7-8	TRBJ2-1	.	CASSLRYSDEQFF	TGTGCCAGCAGCTTACGTTATAGCGATGAGCAGTTCTTC
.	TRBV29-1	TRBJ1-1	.	CSVEGGQEYPKAFF	TGCAGCGTTGAAGGAGGGCAGGAATACCCCAAAGCTTTCTTT
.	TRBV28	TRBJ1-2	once	CASSSFRSANYGYIF	TGTGCCAGCAGCTCTTTCAGATCCGCTAACTATGGCTACATCTTC
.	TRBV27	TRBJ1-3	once	CASSLVGASGNTIYF	TGTGCCAGCAGTTTAGTGGGGGCCTCTGGAAACACCATATATTTT
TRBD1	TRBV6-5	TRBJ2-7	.	CASSLTGQFSYEQYF	TGTGCCAGCAGCTTAACGGGACAGTTCTCCTACGAGCAGTACTTC
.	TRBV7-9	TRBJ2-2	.	CASSFREGTGELFF	TGTGCCAGCAGCTTCAGGGAAGGGACCGGGGAGCTGTTTTTT
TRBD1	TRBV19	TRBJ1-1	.	CASKGGQEARGMLTEAFF	TGTGCCAGTAAGGGGGGACAGGAGGCCCGAGGAATGTTAACTGAAGCTTTCTTT
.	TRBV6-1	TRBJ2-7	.	CASSERGFVSYEQYF	TGTGCCAGCAGTGAGAGGGGGTTTGTATCCTACGAGCAGTACTTC
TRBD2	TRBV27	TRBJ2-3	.	CASSLAGGPSYTDTQYF	TGTGCCAGCAGCCTAGCGGGAGGTCCTTCCTACACAGATACGCAGTATTTT
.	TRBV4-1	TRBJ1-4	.	CASSHNYEKLFF	TGCGCCAGCAGCCATAACTATGAAAAACTGTTTTTT
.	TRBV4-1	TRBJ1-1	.	CASSQAVGYTEAFF	TGCGCCAGCAGCCAAGCTGTTGGCTACACTGAAGCTTTCTTT
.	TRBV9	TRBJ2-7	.	CASSVIPGAWEQYF	TGTGCCAGCAGCGTAATTCCAGGGGCTTGGGAGCAGTACTTC
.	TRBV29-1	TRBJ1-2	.	CSVTREYGYTF	TGCAGCGTCACCCGGGAATATGGCTACACCTTC
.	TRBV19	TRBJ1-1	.	CASSIDRRTEAFF	TGTGCCAGTAGTATCGACAGGCGCACTGAAGCTTTCTTT
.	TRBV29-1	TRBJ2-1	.	CSTDSVEQFF	TGCAGCACCGATAGTGTTGAGCAGTTCTTC
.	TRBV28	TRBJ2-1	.	CASSLSAGTQFF	TGTGCCAGCAGTTTATCGGCAGGAACGCAGTTCTTC
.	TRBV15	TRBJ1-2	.	CATSRDLAYYGYTF	TGTGCCACCAGCAGAGATCTAGCGTACTATGGCTACACCTTC
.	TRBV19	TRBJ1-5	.	CASSMLGYRVSNQPQHF	TGTGCCAGTAGTATGCTCGGCTACAGGGTTAGCAATCAGCCCCAGCATTTT
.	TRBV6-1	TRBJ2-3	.	CASSEGQVETDTQYF	TGTGCCAGCAGTGAAGGGCAGGTAGAGACAGATACGCAGTATTTT
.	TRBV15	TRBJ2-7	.	CATSRVTGEQYF	TGTGCCACCAGCAGAGTAACGGGCGAGCAGTACTTC
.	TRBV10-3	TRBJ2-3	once	CAISGGATETDTQYF	TGTGCCATCAGTGGTGGAGCGACCGAGACAGATACGCAGTATTTT